This TCR beta chain emerged from a study of cytomegalovirus exposure and HLA in healthy donors. Study-level information: It was reported in a later analysis that the same platform had been used for the approximately 120 validation repertoires as for the roughly 650 first-cohort repertoires. Study-level findings and limits: The dataset shows that most TCR sequences were rare, while some public TCRs occurred in many donors.

Concerning this clone itself: Its antigen is as yet unknown.

Profiling relied on immunoSEQ multiplex PCR, and the TCRdb table lists in-frame clones only, not all of them. The sample includes roughly 150,000 clones, 75% to 90% of them seen just once. CDR1 is SGDLS, CDR2 YYNGEE, per germline. J was trimmed by 6 bases and V by 2 bases; bases with no gene match: 4. The CDR3 runs 16 residues. The TCR comes from a woman aged 18-29 years in good health and CMV-seronegative. Sequencing was carried out using PBMCs. V gene TRBV9 combines with J gene TRBJ2-2; 13 bases map to TRBD2. The CDR3 region has the DNA TGTGCCAGCAGCGTGACTAGCGGGAGGTCGCCCGGGGAGCTGTTTTTT. Its protein is CASSVTSGRSPGELFF.